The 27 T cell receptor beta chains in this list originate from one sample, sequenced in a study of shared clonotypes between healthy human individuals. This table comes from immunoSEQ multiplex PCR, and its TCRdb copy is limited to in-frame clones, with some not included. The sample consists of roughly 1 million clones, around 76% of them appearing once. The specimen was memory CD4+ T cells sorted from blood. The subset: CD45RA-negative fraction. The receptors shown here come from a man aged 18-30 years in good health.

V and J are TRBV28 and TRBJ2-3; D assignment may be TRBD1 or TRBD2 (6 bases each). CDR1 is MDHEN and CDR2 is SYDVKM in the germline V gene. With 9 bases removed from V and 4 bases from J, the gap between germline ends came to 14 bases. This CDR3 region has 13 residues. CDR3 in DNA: TGTGCCAGTCTGGCCGGGGGCGCAGATACGCAGTATTTT. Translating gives CASLAGGADTQYF.

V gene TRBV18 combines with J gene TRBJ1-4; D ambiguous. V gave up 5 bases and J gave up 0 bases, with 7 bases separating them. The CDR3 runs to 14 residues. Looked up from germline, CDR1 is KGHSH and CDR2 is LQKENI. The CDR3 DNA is TGTGCCAGCTCAAAACAACCAACTAATGAAAAACTGTTTTTT. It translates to CASSKQPTNEKLFF.

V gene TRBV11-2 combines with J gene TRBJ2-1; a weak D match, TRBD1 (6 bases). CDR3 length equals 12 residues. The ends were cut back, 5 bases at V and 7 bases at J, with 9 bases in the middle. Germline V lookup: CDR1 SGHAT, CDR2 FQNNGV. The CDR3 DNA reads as TGTGCCAGCAGCCAAGACAGGAATGAGCAGTTCTTC. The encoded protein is CASSQDRNEQFF. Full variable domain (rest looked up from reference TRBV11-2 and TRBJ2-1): EAGVAQSPRYKIIEKRQSVAFWCNPISGHATLYWYQQILGQGPKLLIQFQNNGVVDDSQLPKDRFSAERLKGVDSTLKIQPAKLEDSAVYLCASSQDRNEQFFGPGTRLTVL.

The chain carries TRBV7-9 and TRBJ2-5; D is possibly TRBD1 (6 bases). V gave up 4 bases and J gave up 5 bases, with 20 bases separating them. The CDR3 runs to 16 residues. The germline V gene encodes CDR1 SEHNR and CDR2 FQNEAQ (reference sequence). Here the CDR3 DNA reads TGTGCCAGCAGCTCCTCACTAGGTGGGGGCGTGGAGACCCAGTACTTC. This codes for CASSSSLGGGVETQYF.

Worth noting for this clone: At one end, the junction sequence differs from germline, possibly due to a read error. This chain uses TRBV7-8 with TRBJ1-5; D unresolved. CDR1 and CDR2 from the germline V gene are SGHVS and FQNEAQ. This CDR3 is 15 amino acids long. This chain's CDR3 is CASSLGTVLNQPQHF. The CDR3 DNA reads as TGTGCCAGCAGTTTAGGCACAGTCCTAAATCAGCCCCAGCATTTT. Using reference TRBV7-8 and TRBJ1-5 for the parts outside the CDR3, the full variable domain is GAGVSQSPRYKVAKRGQDVALRCDPISGHVSLFWYQQALGQGPEFLTYFQNEAQLDKSGLPSDRFFAERPEGSVSTLKIQRTQQEDSAVYLCASSLGTVLNQPQHFGDGTRLSIL.

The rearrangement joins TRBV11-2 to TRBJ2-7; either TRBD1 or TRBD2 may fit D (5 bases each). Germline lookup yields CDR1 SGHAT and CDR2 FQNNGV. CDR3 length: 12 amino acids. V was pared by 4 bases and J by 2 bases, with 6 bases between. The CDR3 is CASSSGPYEQYF. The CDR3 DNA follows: TGTGCCAGCAGCTCGGGACCCTACGAGCAGTACTTC.

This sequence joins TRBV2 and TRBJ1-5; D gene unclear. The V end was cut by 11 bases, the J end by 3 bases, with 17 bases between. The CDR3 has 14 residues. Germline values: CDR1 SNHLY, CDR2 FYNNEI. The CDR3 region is CASHREAINQPQHF. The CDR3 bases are TGTGCCTCCCATCGGGAGGCGATCAATCAGCCCCAGCATTTT. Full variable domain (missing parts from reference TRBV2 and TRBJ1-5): EPEVTQTPSHQVTQMGQEVILRCVPISNHLYFYWYRQILGQKVEFLVSFYNNEISEKSEIFDDQFSVERPDGSNFTLKIRSTKLEDSAMYFCASHREAINQPQHFGDGTRLSIL.

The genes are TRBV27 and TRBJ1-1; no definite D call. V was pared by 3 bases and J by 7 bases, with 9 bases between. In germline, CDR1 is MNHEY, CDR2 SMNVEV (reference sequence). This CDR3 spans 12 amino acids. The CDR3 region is CASSFRPGEAFF. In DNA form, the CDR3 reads TGTGCCAGCAGTTTCAGGCCGGGTGAAGCTTTCTTT.

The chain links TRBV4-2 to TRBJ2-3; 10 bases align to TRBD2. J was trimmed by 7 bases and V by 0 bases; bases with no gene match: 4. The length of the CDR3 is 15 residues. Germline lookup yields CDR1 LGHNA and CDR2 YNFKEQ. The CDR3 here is CASSQDLAGAYTQYF. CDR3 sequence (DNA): TGTGCCAGCAGCCAAGACCTAGCGGGGGCCTATACGCAGTATTTT.

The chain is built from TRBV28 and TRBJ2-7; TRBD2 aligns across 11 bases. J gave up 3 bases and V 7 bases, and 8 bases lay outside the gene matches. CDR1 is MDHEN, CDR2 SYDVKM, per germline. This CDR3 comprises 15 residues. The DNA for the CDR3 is TGTGCCAGCACCCCTCTAGCGGGGGGAAACTACGAGCAGTACTTC. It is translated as CASTPLAGGNYEQYF.

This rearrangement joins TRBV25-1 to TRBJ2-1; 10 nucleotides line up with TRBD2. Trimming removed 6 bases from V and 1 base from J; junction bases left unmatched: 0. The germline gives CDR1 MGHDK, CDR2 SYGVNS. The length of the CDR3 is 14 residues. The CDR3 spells CASRLAGSYNEQFF. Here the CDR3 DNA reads TGTGCCAGCAGACTAGCGGGATCCTACAATGAGCAGTTCTTC.

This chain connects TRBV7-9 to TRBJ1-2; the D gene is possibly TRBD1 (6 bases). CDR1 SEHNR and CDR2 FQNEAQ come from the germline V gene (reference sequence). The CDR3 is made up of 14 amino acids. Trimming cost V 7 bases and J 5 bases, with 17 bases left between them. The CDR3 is CASNKGGANYGYTF. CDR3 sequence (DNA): TGTGCCAGCAACAAAGGGGGGGCGAATTATGGCTACACCTTC. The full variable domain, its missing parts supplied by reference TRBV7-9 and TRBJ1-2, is DTGVSQNPRHKITKRGQNVTFRCDPISEHNRLYWYRQTLGQGPEFLTYFQNEAQLEKSRLLSDRFSAERPKGSFSTLEIQRTEQGDSAMYLCASNKGGANYGYTFGSGTRLTVV.

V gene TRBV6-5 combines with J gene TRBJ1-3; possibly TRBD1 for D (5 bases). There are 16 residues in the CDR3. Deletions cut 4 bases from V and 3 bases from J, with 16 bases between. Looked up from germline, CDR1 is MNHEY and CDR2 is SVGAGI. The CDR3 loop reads CASSSTSGAHGNTIYF. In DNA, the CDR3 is TGTGCCAGCAGTTCCACATCCGGGGCCCATGGAAACACCATATATTTT.

This CDR3 is CASSPWTGGTYEQYF. DNA for the CDR3: TGCGCCAGCAGCCCTTGGACAGGGGGTACCTACGAGCAGTACTTC. This chain links TRBV5-1 with TRBJ2-7, with 10 bases identical to TRBD1. Germline trimming cut 4 bases from V and 2 bases from J; bases unmatched to any gene: 6. CDR3 length: 15 amino acids. Germline-derived CDR1 and CDR2 are SGHRS and YFSETQ.

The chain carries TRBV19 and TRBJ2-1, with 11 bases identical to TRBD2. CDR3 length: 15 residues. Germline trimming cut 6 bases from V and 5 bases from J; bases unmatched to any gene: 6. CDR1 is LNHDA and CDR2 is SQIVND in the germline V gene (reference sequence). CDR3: CASSRTGLADNEQFF. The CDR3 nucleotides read TGTGCCAGTAGCCGCACGGGACTAGCGGACAATGAGCAGTTCTTC.

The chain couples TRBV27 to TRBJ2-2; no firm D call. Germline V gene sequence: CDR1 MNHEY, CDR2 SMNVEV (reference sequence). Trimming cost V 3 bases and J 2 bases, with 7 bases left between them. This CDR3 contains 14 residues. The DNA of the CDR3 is TGTGCCAGCAGTTTTACGGTCAACACCGGGGAGCTGTTTTTT. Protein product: CASSFTVNTGELFF.

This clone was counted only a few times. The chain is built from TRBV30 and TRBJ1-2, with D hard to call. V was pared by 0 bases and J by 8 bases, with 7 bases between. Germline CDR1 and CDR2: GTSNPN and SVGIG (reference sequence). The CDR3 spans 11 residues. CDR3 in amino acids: CAWSVNWGYTF. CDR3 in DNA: TGTGCCTGGAGTGTAAACTGGGGCTACACCTTC.

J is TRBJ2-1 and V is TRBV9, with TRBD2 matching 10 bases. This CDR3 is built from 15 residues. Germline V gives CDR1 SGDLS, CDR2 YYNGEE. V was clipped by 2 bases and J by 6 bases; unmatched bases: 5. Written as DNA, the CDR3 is TGTGCCAGCAGCGTTACTAGCGGGGAGTTCAATGAGCAGTTCTTC. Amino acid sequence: CASSVTSGEFNEQFF.

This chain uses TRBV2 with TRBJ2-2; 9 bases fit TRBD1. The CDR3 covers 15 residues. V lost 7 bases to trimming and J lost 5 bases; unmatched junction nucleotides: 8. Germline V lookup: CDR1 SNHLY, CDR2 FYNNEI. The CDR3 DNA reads TGTGCCAGCACTCCGGGACAGGGTGTAACCGGGGAGCTGTTTTTT. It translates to CASTPGQGVTGELFF.

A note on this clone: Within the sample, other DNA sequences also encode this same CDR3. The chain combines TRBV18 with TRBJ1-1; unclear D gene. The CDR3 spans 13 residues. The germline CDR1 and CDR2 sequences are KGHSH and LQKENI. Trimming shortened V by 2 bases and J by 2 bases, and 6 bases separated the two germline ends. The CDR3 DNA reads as TGTGCCAGCTCACCAACACTTAACACTGAAGCTTTCTTT. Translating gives CASSPTLNTEAFF.

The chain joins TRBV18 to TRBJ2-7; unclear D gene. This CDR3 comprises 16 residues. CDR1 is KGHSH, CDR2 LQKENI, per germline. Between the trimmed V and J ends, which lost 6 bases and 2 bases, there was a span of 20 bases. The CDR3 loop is CASSAQQAKRAYEQYF. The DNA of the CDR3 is TGTGCCAGCTCCGCTCAGCAAGCGAAAAGAGCCTACGAGCAGTACTTC. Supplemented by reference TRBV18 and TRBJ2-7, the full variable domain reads NAGVMQNPRHLVRRRGQEARLRCSPMKGHSHVYWYRQLPEEGLKFMVYLQKENIIDESGMPKERFSAEFPKEGPSILRIQQVVRGDSAAYFCASSAQQAKRAYEQYFGPGTRLTVT.

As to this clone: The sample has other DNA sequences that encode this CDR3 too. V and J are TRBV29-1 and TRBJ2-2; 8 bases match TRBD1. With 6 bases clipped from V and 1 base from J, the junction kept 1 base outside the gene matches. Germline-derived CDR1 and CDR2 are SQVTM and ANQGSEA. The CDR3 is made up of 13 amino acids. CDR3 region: CSVDRGNTGELFF. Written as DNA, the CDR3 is TGCAGCGTAGACAGGGGGAACACCGGGGAGCTGTTTTTT.

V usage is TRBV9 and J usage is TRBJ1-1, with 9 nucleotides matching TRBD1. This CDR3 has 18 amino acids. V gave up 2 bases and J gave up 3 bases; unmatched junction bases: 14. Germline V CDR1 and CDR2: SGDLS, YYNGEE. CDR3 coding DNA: TGTGCCAGCAGCGTTTCGGAGGGACAGGGAGTCATTTACACTGAAGCTTTCTTT. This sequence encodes CASSVSEGQGVIYTEAFF.

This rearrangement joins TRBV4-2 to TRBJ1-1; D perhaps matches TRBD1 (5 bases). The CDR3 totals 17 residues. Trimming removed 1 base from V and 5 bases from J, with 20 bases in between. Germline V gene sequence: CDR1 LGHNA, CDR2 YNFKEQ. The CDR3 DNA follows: TGTGCCAGCAGCCAAGTTGGTCGGGGCGGGGTTGGGACTGAAGCTTTCTTT. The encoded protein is CASSQVGRGGVGTEAFF.

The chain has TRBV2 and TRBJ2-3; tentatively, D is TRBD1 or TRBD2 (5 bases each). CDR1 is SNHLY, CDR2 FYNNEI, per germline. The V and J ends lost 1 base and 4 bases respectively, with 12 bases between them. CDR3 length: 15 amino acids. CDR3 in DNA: TGTGCCAGCAGTGAAGGCGCAAGGGGAGCAGATACGCAGTATTTT. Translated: CASSEGARGADTQYF.

CDR3 region: CASNLDRGRNEQYF. CDR3 DNA: TGTGCCAGCAACCTCGACAGGGGGCGGAACGAGCAGTACTTC. This chain connects TRBV2 to TRBJ2-7; 10 bases match TRBD1. The CDR3 is 14 residues long. Trimming took 7 bases from V and 5 from J; bases not matched to a gene: 8. Germline V lookup: CDR1 SNHLY, CDR2 FYNNEI.

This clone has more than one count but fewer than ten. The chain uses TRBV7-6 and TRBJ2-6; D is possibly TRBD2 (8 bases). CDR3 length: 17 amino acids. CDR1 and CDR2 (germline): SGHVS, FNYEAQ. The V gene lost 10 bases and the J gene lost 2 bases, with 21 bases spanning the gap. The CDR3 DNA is TGTGCCACCGGGACAGCGGGGGCCTTAGCTGGGGCCAACGTCCTGACTTTC. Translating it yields CATGTAGALAGANVLTF.